The following is a T cell receptor (beta chain) sequence with its context. Its antigen is unidentified. These data originate in a study of cytomegalovirus exposure and HLA in healthy donors. PCR employed 60 Vbeta and 13 Jbeta primers. Profiled with immunoSEQ multiplex PCR; TCRdb holds only in-frame clones, not every one. The sample consists of 90,000 to 150,000 clones, around 69% of them appearing once. V was trimmed by 4 bases and J by 6 bases, leaving 19 bases between them. Germline V gives CDR1 SGHRS, CDR2 YFSETQ. The CDR3 loop spans 16 amino acids. General study results and limits: The study flagged roughly 160 TCR beta chains as cytomegalovirus-associated.

The sample was PBMCs. This TCR was sampled from a woman in her 40s in good health and CMV-seropositive. V gene TRBV5-1 combines with J gene TRBJ1-4, with D possibly TRBD1 on 5 matching bases. CDR3 region: CASSPGTTWGDEKLFF. The CDR3, as DNA: TGCGCCAGCAGCCCTGGCACAACATGGGGGGATGAAAAACTGTTTTTT.